This T cell receptor (beta chain) was documented in a study of blood T cells in healthy people across ages (dated by TCRdb to 2015 to 2017). About the full investigation: In model experiments, roughly one uniquely barcoded TCR beta cDNA molecule per two T cells was captured by template switching. Age-related changes in TCR beta repertoire diversity were measured in the study by deep sequencing normalized with unique cDNA molecular identifiers. Four age groups were formed from the donors: young (average approximately 17 years), middle-aged (approximately 40), aged (about 62) and long-lived (less than 85). To avoid experimental bias, donors of different ages were spread randomly across the sequencing lanes. For two donors (one aged 18 to 29 and one aged 80 or older), the study analyzed two additional independent replicas of 1 million unique cDNA reads from the same blood draw. Overall study results and their limits: The percentage of naive T cells measured by flow cytometry correlated strongly with observed TCR beta diversity. Estimates of total diversity from one million sequenced T cells were regarded as lower bounds and underestimates. Conclusive comparison of naive and antigen-experienced compartments was prevented by the profiling of bulk unsorted PBMCs. The long-lived group showed more naive CD4+ T cells, fewer expanded clones and increased TCR diversity than the aged group, suggesting age selection. Donor CMV infection status was unknown, potentially confounding age-related changes in expanded clonotypes. Observed TCR beta diversity per million T cells fell roughly linearly with age, and a significant reduction was already apparent by age approximately 40.

From the cysteine through the phenylalanine, the CDR3 covers 14 amino acids. The only DNA kept is the CDR3, 42 bases in frame from the first base. V loses 2 bases of germline sequence and J loses 9 bases, and the interval between the two ends is 14 bases. Via the germline V gene (reference sequence), CDR1 is DFQATT and CDR2 SNEGSKA. The roughly 39 donors, aged about 6 to 95 years, were systemically healthy Caucasian individuals from Russia. Each donor gave 8.5 to 10 milliliters of peripheral blood, collected into EDTA-treated Vacutainer tubes. Ficoll-Paque density-gradient centrifugation was used to isolate PBMCs, with at least 6 million obtained per sample. Trizol reagent was used to extract total RNA from the PBMCs, yielding at least 5.5 micrograms per sample. For every donor, an aliquot of PBMCs went through flow cytometry to measure the percentages of naive CD45RAhigh/CD27high T cells. The library relied on 5' RACE. The instrument was an Illumina HiSeq 2500. The second PCR ran for about 7 to 11 cycles and used a J-beta primer mix along with a sample-barcoded 5' primer. A unique molecular identifier was introduced onto each TCR beta cDNA molecule by a template-switch 5' adaptor carrying 12 random nucleotides. At least 2.5 million CDR3-containing paired-end reads were obtained from each sample. The Mint cDNA synthesis kit, primed by a TRBC-specific oligonucleotide, was used to synthesize first-strand cDNA from all RNA. All cDNA was treated with uracil-DNA glycosylase and then went through a first 18-cycle PCR with the universal primers M1SS and BC2_uni_R. Concerning the study's data processing: Each sample was normalized by randomly selecting 1 million high-quality reads, each carrying a distinct molecular identifier. Reads sharing molecular identifiers were discarded rather than binned into consensus sequences. MiTCR, with a Q25 quality threshold and the strictest error-elimination algorithm, was used for CDR3 identification, clonotype clustering and error correction. A nonparametric unseen species model with Euler transformation was used to estimate lower-bound total TCR beta diversity. TCRdb trimmed the raw reads at Q25, called clones with MiXCR and kept productive beta chains. Rows merge per CDR3 protein into single entries with the most common DNA and genes. V and J calls and clone size were set by TCRdb, not the authors. The sample has around 580,000 distinct CDR3 sequences on record, around 48% of them singletons. Around 23% of the sample lies in the top ten.

For this clonotype: What antigen it recognizes has not been identified. There are no base qualities to consult, and no much larger clone falls within one base.

The material sequenced was blood. This sequence uses TRBV20-1 and TRBJ1-6; confidence is insufficient to name the D gene. This TCR was recovered from a man at least 80 years old in good health. The CDR3 has the sequence CSARPPPAASPLHF. The DNA reads as follows: TGCAGTGCTAGACCCCCCCCAGCCGCTTCACCCCTCCACTTT.